This passage covers 22 T cell receptor beta chains from one sample sequenced in a study of shared T cell receptors in the human thymus. Assay used: immunoSEQ multiplex PCR; TCRdb lists only in-frame clones, some missing. The table has hundreds of thousands of clones, around 87% seen once. The data were also submitted as part of a second study, on human thymus T cells.

What was sequenced was thymocytes. All receptors derive from a boy under three years old with a congenital heart defect.

The chain has TRBV27 and TRBJ2-6; TRBD1 is a possible D gene (6 bases). The V end lost 5 bases, the J end lost 2 bases, and 16 bases lay between the germline ends. Germline V gives CDR1 MNHEY, CDR2 SMNVEV (reference sequence). There are 17 residues in the CDR3. CDR3 nucleotides: TGTGCCAGCAGTCGACTCCGGGACAACCCTGGGGCCAACGTCCTGACTTTC. Translating it yields CASSRLRDNPGANVLTF.

CDR3 in DNA: TGTGCCAGCAGTGGAGGCACGACCTACGAGCAGTACTTC. This sequence encodes CASSGGTTYEQYF. The chain employs TRBV2 and TRBJ2-7; D not resolved. The CDR3 loop spans 13 amino acids. Germline V CDR1 and CDR2: SNHLY, FYNNEI. V was pared by 4 bases and J by 2 bases, with 9 bases between.

This clone occurred once. V is TRBV7-2 and J is TRBJ1-2; 9 bases map to TRBD1. The CDR3 spans 13 residues. Germline V gene sequence: CDR1 SGHTA, CDR2 FQGNSA. After removal of 5 bases from V and 8 bases from J, the junction contained 6 bases not matched to a gene. CDR3 in amino acids: CASSAGQGRGYTF. CDR3 DNA: TGTGCCAGCAGCGCCGGACAGGGGAGAGGCTACACCTTC.

The CDR3 sequence is CASSFFAGGNEQFF. CDR3 nucleotides: TGCGCCAGCAGCTTTTTTGCGGGAGGGAATGAGCAGTTCTTC. This chain uses TRBV5-1 with TRBJ2-1; TRBD2 agrees at 9 bases. The germline V gene encodes CDR1 SGHRS and CDR2 YFSETQ. The CDR3 contains 14 residues. The ends lost 2 bases at V and 7 bases at J; junction bases unmatched: 4.

The chain has TRBV4-1 and TRBJ2-2; D is possibly TRBD2 (6 bases). Trimming removed 10 bases at V and 7 bases at J, with 13 bases between. The CDR3 contains 12 residues. Germline assignment: CDR1 MGHRA and CDR2 YSYEKL. The CDR3 protein is CATREGGGELFF. The CDR3 DNA sequence: TGCGCCACCAGAGAGGGAGGCGGGGAGCTGTTTTTT.

The chain recombines TRBV28 with TRBJ2-5; 7 bases align to TRBD1. CDR3 length: 14 amino acids. V gave up 5 bases and J gave up 5 bases; unmatched junction bases: 8. In germline, CDR1 is MDHEN, CDR2 SYDVKM. The CDR3: CASSDRVLSETQYF. The DNA of the CDR3 is TGTGCCAGCAGTGACAGGGTATTGTCGGAGACCCAGTACTTC.

The chain has TRBV5-4 and TRBJ2-1; 9 bases are a match to TRBD2. Germline trimming cut 2 bases from V and 1 base from J; bases unmatched to any gene: 16. The CDR3 sequence is 20 residues long. Germline V gene data show CDR1 as SGHNT and CDR2 as YYREEE (reference sequence). The CDR3 region is CASSFLMAGGARASYNEQFF. The DNA of the CDR3 is TGTGCCAGCAGCTTTTTGATGGCGGGAGGGGCTCGGGCGTCCTACAATGAGCAGTTCTTC.

The rearrangement joins TRBV28 to TRBJ2-1; no clear D. Trimming took off 7 bases at V and 0 bases at J, with 13 bases between the two ends. The CDR3 is 15 amino acids. Germline values: CDR1 MDHEN, CDR2 SYDVKM. The CDR3 loop is CASTRPRSSYNEQFF. The CDR3 region has the DNA TGTGCCAGCACCCGGCCCCGGAGCTCCTACAATGAGCAGTTCTTC. The full variable domain, in which reference TRBV28 and TRBJ2-1 provide the parts outside the CDR3, is DVKVTQSSRYLVKRTGEKVFLECVQDMDHENMFWYRQDPGLGLRLIYFSYDVKMKEKGDIPEGYSVSREKKERFSLILESASTNQTSMYLCASTRPRSSYNEQFFGPGTRLTVL.

This chain connects TRBV7-6 to TRBJ1-4; the match to TRBD1 covers 10 bases. V lost 5 bases and J lost 8; bases outside the gene matches: 8. The length of the CDR3 is 15 residues. Germline values: CDR1 SGHVS, CDR2 FNYEAQ. CDR3 sequence (DNA): TGTGCCAGCAGCCTCCGGGACAGGGGAGGCGAAAAACTGTTTTTT. Its protein product is CASSLRDRGGEKLFF.

This clone was seen a single time. In DNA form, the CDR3 reads TGTGCCAGCAGCTCATCAGGGGGCTCCTACGAGCAGTACTTC. Amino acid sequence: CASSSSGGSYEQYF. The chain joins TRBV7-9 to TRBJ2-7; the match to TRBD1 covers 7 bases. Germline V gives CDR1 SEHNR, CDR2 FQNEAQ (reference sequence). The CDR3 has 14 amino acids. After removal of 4 bases from V and 0 bases from J, the junction contained 3 bases not matched to a gene.

V gene TRBV4-1 combines with J gene TRBJ2-1; 7 bases map to TRBD2. Unmatched junction bases numbered 11, after V lost 3 bases and J lost 0 bases. The V gene's germline CDR1 is MGHRA and CDR2 YSYEKL. The CDR3 spans 18 residues. CDR3 protein: CASSQRWGLLSSYNEQFF. Here the CDR3 DNA reads TGCGCCAGCAGCCAGCGTTGGGGACTATTGAGCTCCTACAATGAGCAGTTCTTC.

J is TRBJ2-3 and V is TRBV11-2, with 7 bases aligning to TRBD2. Losses at the gene ends were 1 base for V and 5 bases for J; bases not matched to a gene: 9. The CDR3 is 16 amino acids. Germline V gene sequence: CDR1 SGHAT, CDR2 FQNNGV. The CDR3 nucleotides read TGTGCCAGCAGCTTAGTACGGGAGGTCCGGGGAGATACGCAGTATTTT. This encodes CASSLVREVRGDTQYF.

The genes are TRBV6-1 and TRBJ1-5, with D perhaps TRBD1 (6 bases). Germline V CDR1 and CDR2: MNHNS, SASEGT. V was pared by 5 bases and J by 1 base, with 9 bases between. The CDR3 loop spans 14 amino acids. In nucleotides, the CDR3 is TGTGCCAGCAGTCAACAGGGAAGCAATCAGCCCCAGCATTTT. Protein: CASSQQGSNQPQHF.

This chain's CDR3 is CASSKTTPNEKLFF. The DNA of the CDR3 is TGTGCCAGCAGCAAGACAACCCCAAATGAAAAACTGTTTTTT. V is TRBV6-6 and J is TRBJ1-4; D gene ambiguous. The length of the CDR3 is 14 residues. Germline lookup yields CDR1 MNHNY and CDR2 SVGAGI (reference sequence). The V gene lost 6 bases and the J gene lost 5 bases, with 13 bases spanning the gap.

The chain links TRBV28 to TRBJ2-1; tentative D call: TRBD2 (6 bases). The V gene's germline CDR1 is MDHEN and CDR2 SYDVKM. This CDR3 region has 16 residues. Trimming left V 6 bases short and J 4 bases short, with 19 bases between. CDR3: CASRLSQRVRYNEQFF. CDR3 DNA: TGTGCCAGCAGGCTAAGCCAGCGGGTTCGTTACAATGAGCAGTTCTTC.

This chain uses TRBV2 with TRBJ1-3; 7 nucleotides match TRBD1. The V gene's germline CDR1 is SNHLY and CDR2 FYNNEI. Trimming removed 8 bases from V and 0 bases from J; junction bases left unmatched: 13. The CDR3 is 17 residues long. DNA of the CDR3: TGTGCCAGCCGGAGGGGGACAGTCGCCAGCTCTGGAAACACCATATATTTT. It encodes CASRRGTVASSGNTIYF.

This clone has just a few counts. The chain joins TRBV14 to TRBJ2-3, with TRBD2 matching over 7 bases. Germline trimming cut 6 bases from V and 0 bases from J; bases unmatched to any gene: 6. The CDR3 loop spans 15 amino acids. The germline V gene has CDR1 SGHDN and CDR2 FVKESK. The chain's CDR3 is CASSLTSESTDTQYF. As DNA, the CDR3 is TGTGCCAGCAGTCTCACTAGCGAAAGCACAGATACGCAGTATTTT.

V gene TRBV6-1 combines with J gene TRBJ2-5; D is possibly TRBD1 (5 bases). V was pared by 10 bases and J by 5 bases, with 17 bases between. The length of the CDR3 is 13 residues. Germline CDR1 is MNHNS and CDR2 is SASEGT. The CDR3 bases are TGTGCCATCTCAGCTCAGGGAATTGAGACCCAGTACTTC. Its translation: CAISAQGIETQYF.

V and J are TRBV7-8 and TRBJ2-7; 12 nucleotides agree with TRBD2. Looked up from germline, CDR1 is SGHVS and CDR2 is FQNEAQ. The CDR3 runs 15 residues. V lost 4 bases, J lost 1 base, and 2 bases stayed unmatched. CDR3 loop: CASSYLAGGSYEQYF. CDR3 coding DNA: TGTGCCAGCAGCTACCTAGCGGGGGGGTCCTACGAGCAGTACTTC. Based on the CDR3 plus reference TRBV7-8 and TRBJ2-7, the full variable domain is GAGVSQSPRYKVAKRGQDVALRCDPISGHVSLFWYQQALGQGPEFLTYFQNEAQLDKSGLPSDRFFAERPEGSVSTLKIQRTQQEDSAVYLCASSYLAGGSYEQYFGPGTRLTVT.

The chain is built from TRBV7-9 and TRBJ1-5; no clear D gene. Deletions cut 4 bases from V and 5 bases from J, with 9 bases between. In germline, CDR1 is SEHNR, CDR2 FQNEAQ (reference sequence). The CDR3 loop spans 13 amino acids. CDR3 coding DNA: TGTGCCAGCAGCTCCCCGGGGTATCAGCCCCAGCATTTT. As protein: CASSSPGYQPQHF.

The CDR3 DNA reads TGTGCCAGCAGCTTAGCGGGGCTAGCGGGGGTTCCCCAAGAGACCCAGTACTTC. Its protein is CASSLAGLAGVPQETQYF. J is TRBJ2-5 and V is TRBV7-6; TRBD2 aligns across 10 bases. Per germline, CDR1 SGHVS and CDR2 FNYEAQ. This CDR3 comprises 18 residues. V was pared by 0 bases and J by 1 base, with 8 bases of the junction left unmatched. Together with reference TRBV7-6 and TRBJ2-5, the CDR3 gives the full variable domain: GAGVSQSPRYKVTKRGQDVALRCDPISGHVSLYWYRQALGQGPEFLTYFNYEAQQDKSGLPNDRFSAERPEGSISTLTIQRTEQRDSAMYRCASSLAGLAGVPQETQYFGPGTRLLVL.

The chain links TRBV28 to TRBJ2-2; D is undetermined. Germline CDR1 reads MDHEN; CDR2 reads SYDVKM. The CDR3 is 16 residues long. V was trimmed by 5 bases and J by 0 bases, leaving 13 bases between them. CDR3 sequence: CASSLPRSANTGELFF. CDR3 nucleotide sequence: TGTGCCAGCAGTCTCCCCAGGTCCGCGAACACCGGGGAGCTGTTTTTT.